This is a list of T cell receptor beta chains from one sample in a study of identical twins. TCRdb itself ran the 5' RACE reads through MiXCR, one entry per CDR3 protein. The sample lists hundreds of thousands of distinct CDR3 sequences; 15% to 20% were seen once. The sample was also reused in another study, on T cells expressing NK-cell markers.

Sequencing was done on a sample of PBMCs. Receptors were obtained from a woman in her late teens or twenties in good health. Both conserved end residues are part of each CDR3. Fields, in order: J gene, V gene, D gene, clone size, CDR3 protein, CDR3 DNA. The D gene is left open where the match is weak. Clone size is stated in some rows and not others, as once, few, many or a class when expanded.

>TRBJ2-3|TRBV12-3/TRBV12-4|.|many
CASSPAGTDTQYF
TGTGCCAGCAGTCCCGCGGGCACAGATACGCAGTATTTT
>TRBJ1-2|TRBV28|.|few
CASSSGSNHGYTF
TGTGCCAGCAGTTCGGGTTCCAATCACGGCTACACCTTC
>TRBJ1-2|TRBV12-3/TRBV12-4|.|.
CATRSGSGHYGYTF
TGTGCCACCCGATCAGGGTCAGGGCACTATGGCTACACCTTC
>TRBJ2-1|TRBV7-2|TRBD2|.
CASSLAYSGRMYNEQFF
TGTGCCAGCAGCTTAGCGTATAGCGGGAGGATGTACAATGAGCAGTTCTTC
>TRBJ2-1|TRBV4-3|.|few
CASSQVALSRGQIPSSYNEQFF
TGCGCCAGCAGCCAAGTAGCCCTCTCGAGGGGCCAAATTCCTAGCTCCTACAATGAGCAGTTCTTC
>TRBJ2-1|TRBV3-1|TRBD2|once
CASSQDLTSGSNEQFF
TGTGCCAGCAGCCAAGATTTAACTAGCGGGAGTAATGAGCAGTTCTTC
>TRBJ1-1|TRBV7-9|.|.
CASGYSGPQTGSTEAFF
TGTGCCAGCGGCTACTCAGGACCCCAGACAGGTAGCACTGAAGCTTTCTTT
>TRBJ2-2|TRBV6-1|.|.
CASSSHGLFNGELFF
TGTGCCAGCAGCTCCCACGGACTGTTCAACGGGGAGCTGTTTTTT
>TRBJ1-2|TRBV12-3/TRBV12-4|.|.
CASSRTASDGYTF
TGTGCCAGCAGTCGGACAGCCTCGGATGGCTACACCTTC
>TRBJ2-2|TRBV12-3/TRBV12-4|.|few
CASSPRGAGAPRELFF
TGTGCCAGCAGTCCTCGGGGGGCGGGAGCTCCCCGGGAGCTGTTTTTT
>TRBJ1-2|TRBV5-1|.|.
CASTDGTNYGYTF
TGCGCCAGCACGGACGGGACTAACTATGGCTACACCTTC
>TRBJ2-7|TRBV6-5|TRBD1|few
CASSYGGQAAYEQYF
TGTGCCAGCAGTTACGGGGGACAGGCTGCCTACGAGCAGTACTTC
>TRBJ1-2|TRBV3-1|.|few
CASSQVEGTYGYTF
TGTGCCAGCAGCCAAGTCGAGGGGACCTATGGCTACACCTTC